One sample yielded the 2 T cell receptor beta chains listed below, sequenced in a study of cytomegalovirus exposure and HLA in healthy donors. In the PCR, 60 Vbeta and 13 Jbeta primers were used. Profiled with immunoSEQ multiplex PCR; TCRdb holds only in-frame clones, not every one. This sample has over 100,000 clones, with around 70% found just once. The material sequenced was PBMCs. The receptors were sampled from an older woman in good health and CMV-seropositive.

The DNA of the CDR3 is TGTGCCAGCAGCTCCCCTTGGGGGGGGAACAACAATGAGCAGTTCTTC. It specifies CASSSPWGGNNNEQFF. V and J are TRBV7-9 and TRBJ2-1; 7 nucleotides agree with TRBD2. J lost 5 bases, V lost 4 bases, and 11 bases had no gene match. Per germline, CDR1 SEHNR and CDR2 FQNEAQ (reference sequence). The CDR3 extends over 16 amino acids.

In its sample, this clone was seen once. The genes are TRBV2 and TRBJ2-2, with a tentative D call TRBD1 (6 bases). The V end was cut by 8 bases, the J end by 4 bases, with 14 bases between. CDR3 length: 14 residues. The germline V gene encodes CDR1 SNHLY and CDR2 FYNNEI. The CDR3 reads CASHLGTTTGELFF. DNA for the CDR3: TGTGCCAGCCACCTCGGGACAACCACCGGGGAGCTGTTTTTT.